This TCR beta chain was observed in a study of shared clonotypes between healthy human individuals. About the research overall: A few men and a couple of women, aged 18 to 49, were donors. Three plates were used per donor for CD4 naive, three for CD4 memory, two for CD8 naive and one for CD8 memory.

Sorted subsets were amplified in replicate PCRs using around 220 ng DNA, about 30,000 T cell genomes. The repertoire was sequenced with immunoSEQ multiplex PCR; TCRdb's copy has only in-frame clones and lacks some. Here the sample spans about 2.4 million clones, 90% to 95% being singletons. Findings and caveats of the study: Among the subsets, naive ones generally showed larger estimated richness than memory ones.

The CDR3 contains 12 residues. V dropped 8 bases and J dropped 4; count of bases not matched to a gene: 4. Per germline, CDR1 GTSNPN and CDR2 SVGIG (reference sequence). A remark on this clone: Its cognate antigen is unknown.

The chain combines TRBV30 with TRBJ2-5, with TRBD2 matching 10 bases. This TCR derives from a man aged 18 to 30 in good health. Some clones in this sample may be carry-over from other donors' samples. Sequencing input: naive CD4+ T cells from PBMCs. The subset was: CD45RA+ positively selected. CDR3 nucleotides: TGTGCCAGAAGGACTAGCGGAGAGACCCAGTACTTC. Amino acid sequence: CARRTSGETQYF.